This T cell receptor (beta chain) was sequenced for a study of cytomegalovirus exposure and HLA in healthy donors. In the PCR, 60 Vbeta and 13 Jbeta primers were used. Sequencing used immunoSEQ multiplex PCR; TCRdb keeps in-frame clones, though not all of them. The sample totals just over 150,000 clones; its top ten clones hold 2.1%. Study-level results: Among immune exposure information, only CMV serostatus was available.

Trimming cost V 5 bases and J 7 bases, with 15 bases left between them. The CDR3 sequence is 13 residues long. Germline loops: CDR1 WNHNN, CDR2 SYGVQD (reference sequence). Worth noting for this clone: Its matching antigen is unknown.

The chain carries TRBV10-1 and TRBJ2-7, with D hard to call. Material for sequencing was PBMCs. The receptor was isolated from a young man in good health and CMV-seronegative. CDR3: CASSNSRVGEQYF. The DNA for the CDR3 is TGCGCCAGCAGTAACTCCCGGGTTGGGGAGCAGTACTTC.